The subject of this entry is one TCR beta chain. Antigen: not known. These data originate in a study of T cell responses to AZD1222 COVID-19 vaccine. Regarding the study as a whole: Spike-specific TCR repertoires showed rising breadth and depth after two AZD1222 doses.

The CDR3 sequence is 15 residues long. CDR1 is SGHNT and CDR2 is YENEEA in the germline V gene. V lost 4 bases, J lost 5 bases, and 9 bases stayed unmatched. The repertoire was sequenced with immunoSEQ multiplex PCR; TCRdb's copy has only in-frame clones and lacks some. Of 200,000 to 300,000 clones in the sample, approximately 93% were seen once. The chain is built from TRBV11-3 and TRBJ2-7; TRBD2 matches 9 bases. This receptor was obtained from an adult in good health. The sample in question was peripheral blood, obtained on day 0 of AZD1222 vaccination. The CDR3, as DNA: TGTGCCAGCAGCTCTGGACTAGCGACCATTAACGAGCAGTACTTC. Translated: CASSSGLATINEQYF.